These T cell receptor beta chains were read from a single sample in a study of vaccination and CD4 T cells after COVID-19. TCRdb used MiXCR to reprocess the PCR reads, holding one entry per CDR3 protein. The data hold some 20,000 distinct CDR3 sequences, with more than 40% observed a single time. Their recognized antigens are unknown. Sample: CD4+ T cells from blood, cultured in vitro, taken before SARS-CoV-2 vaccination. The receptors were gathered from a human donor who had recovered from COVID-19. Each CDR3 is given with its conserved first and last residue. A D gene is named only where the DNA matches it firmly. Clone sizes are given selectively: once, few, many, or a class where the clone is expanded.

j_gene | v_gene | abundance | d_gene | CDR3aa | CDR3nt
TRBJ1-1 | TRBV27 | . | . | CASSPVGSEAFF | TGTGCCAGCAGCCCCGTAGGGTCTGAAGCTTTCTTT
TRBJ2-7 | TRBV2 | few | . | CASSGGAGRSAHEQYF | TGTGCCAGCAGTGGGGGCGCGGGACGGAGCGCCCACGAGCAGTACTTC
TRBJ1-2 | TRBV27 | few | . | CASSSRPQGGYTF | TGTGCCAGCAGTTCAAGGCCCCAAGGTGGCTACACCTTC
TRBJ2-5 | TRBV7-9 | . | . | CASSQNPEETQYF | TGTGCCAGCAGCCAAAATCCCGAGGAGACCCAGTACTTC
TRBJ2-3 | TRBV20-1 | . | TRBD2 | CSATRPAGGTDTQYF | TGCAGTGCTACACGTCCCGCGGGGGGCACAGATACGCAGTATTTT
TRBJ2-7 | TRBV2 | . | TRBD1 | CASSRDSSYEQYF | TGTGCCAGCAGTCGGGACAGTTCCTACGAGCAGTACTTC
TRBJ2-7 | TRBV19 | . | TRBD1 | CASSNPGQGASYEQYF | TGTGCCAGTAGTAACCCAGGCCAGGGGGCCTCCTACGAGCAGTACTTC
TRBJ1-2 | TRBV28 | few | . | CASSRPSGRGDYGYTF | TGTGCCAGCTCGCGCCCTTCTGGAAGGGGGGACTATGGCTACACCTTC
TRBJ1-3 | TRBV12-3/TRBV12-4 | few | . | CASSSSGTALYF | TGTGCCAGCAGTTCCTCCGGGACCGCCTTATATTTT
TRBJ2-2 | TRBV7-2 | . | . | CASSLAWAGSGELFF | TGTGCCAGCAGCTTAGCCTGGGCCGGGTCCGGGGAGCTGTTTTTT
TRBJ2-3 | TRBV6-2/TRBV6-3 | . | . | CASSFPNGPDTQYF | TGTGCCAGCAGTTTTCCCAACGGGCCAGATACGCAGTATTTT
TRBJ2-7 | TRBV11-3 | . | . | CASSYVTNSYEQYF | TGTGCCAGCAGCTACGTCACTAACTCCTACGAGCAGTACTTC
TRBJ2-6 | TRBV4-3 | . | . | CASSQAPNSGANVLTF | TGCGCCAGCAGCCAAGCCCCGAACTCTGGGGCCAACGTCCTGACTTTC
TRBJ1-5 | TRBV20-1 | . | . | CSARMGSDQPQHF | TGCAGTGCTAGAATGGGGTCCGATCAGCCCCAGCATTTT
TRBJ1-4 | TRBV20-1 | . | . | CSAGQSFLGRDLGEKLFF | TGCAGTGCAGGCCAGAGCTTCCTAGGACGGGATCTAGGCGAAAAACTGTTTTTT
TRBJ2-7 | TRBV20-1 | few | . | CSAPTRNGGEQYF | TGCAGTGCCCCGACCAGGAACGGGGGCGAGCAGTACTTC
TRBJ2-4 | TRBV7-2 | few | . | CASSLTGFKNIQYF | TGTGCCAGCAGCTTAACAGGGTTCAAAAACATTCAGTACTTC
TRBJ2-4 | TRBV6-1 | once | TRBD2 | CASSPIAGAPGIQYF | TGTGCCAGCAGCCCGATAGCGGGGGCCCCAGGGATTCAGTACTTC
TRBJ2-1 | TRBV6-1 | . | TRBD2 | CASSTGRTSGRTSYNEQFF | TGTGCCAGCAGTACTGGGAGGACTAGCGGGAGGACATCCTACAATGAGCAGTTCTTC
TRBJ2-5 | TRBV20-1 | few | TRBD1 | CSAESPGQQETQYF | TGCAGTGCTGAATCCCCGGGACAGCAAGAGACCCAGTACTTC
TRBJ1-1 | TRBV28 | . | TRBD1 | CASNLPGQGHTEAFF | TGTGCCAGCAACCTACCGGGACAGGGGCACACTGAAGCTTTCTTT
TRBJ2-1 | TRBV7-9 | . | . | CAGGTNVYNEQFF | TGTGCCGGGGGGACAAACGTTTACAATGAGCAGTTCTTC
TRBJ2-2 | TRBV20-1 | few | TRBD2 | CSASPGGADTGELFF | TGCAGTGCCAGCCCGGGGGGGGCGGACACCGGGGAGCTGTTTTTT
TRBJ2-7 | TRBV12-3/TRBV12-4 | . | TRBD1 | CASSFWGQGEQYF | TGTGCCAGCAGTTTTTGGGGACAGGGCGAGCAGTACTTC
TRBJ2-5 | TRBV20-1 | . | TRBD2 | CSAPGLAGTETQYF | TGCAGTGCTCCTGGACTAGCGGGAACAGAGACCCAGTACTTC
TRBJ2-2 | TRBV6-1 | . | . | CASSWGQNTGELFF | TGTGCCAGCAGCTGGGGACAGAACACCGGGGAGCTGTTTTTT
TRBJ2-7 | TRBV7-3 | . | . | CASSRGGHSEQYF | TGTGCCAGCTCCCGAGGGGGACACTCAGAGCAGTACTTC
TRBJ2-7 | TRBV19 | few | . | CASSIRAGSSYEQYF | TGTGCCAGTAGTATTCGGGCAGGGAGCTCCTACGAGCAGTACTTC
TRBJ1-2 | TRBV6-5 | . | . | CASSYSVTNGGYTF | TGTGCCAGCAGTTACTCGGTAACCAATGGTGGCTACACCTTC
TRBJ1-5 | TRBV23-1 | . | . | CASIRQPPVYSNQPQHF | TGCGCCAGCATCAGGCAGCCGCCCGTCTATAGCAATCAGCCCCAGCATTTT
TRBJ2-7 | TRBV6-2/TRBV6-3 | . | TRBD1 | CASSTAGTVYEQYF | TGTGCCAGCAGTACGGCCGGGACAGTCTACGAGCAGTACTTC
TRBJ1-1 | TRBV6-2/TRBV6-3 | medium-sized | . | CASIRLMNTEAFF | TGTGCCAGCATAAGATTAATGAACACTGAAGCTTTCTTT
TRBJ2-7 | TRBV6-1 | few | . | CASSEAAGSYEQYF | TGTGCCAGCAGTGAAGCCGCTGGTTCCTACGAGCAGTACTTC
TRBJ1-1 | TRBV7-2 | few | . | CASSPRRGAETEAFF | TGTGCCAGCAGCCCAAGACGGGGGGCGGAGACTGAAGCTTTCTTT
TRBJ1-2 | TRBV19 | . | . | CASSIDSNYGYTF | TGTGCCAGTAGTATAGACAGTAACTATGGCTACACCTTC
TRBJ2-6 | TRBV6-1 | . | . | CASSELLLRSGANVLTF | TGTGCCAGCAGTGAGTTACTTCTGAGATCTGGGGCCAACGTCCTGACTTTC
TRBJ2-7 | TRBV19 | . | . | CASSMLNSYEQYF | TGTGCCAGTAGTATGCTAAACTCCTACGAGCAGTACTTC
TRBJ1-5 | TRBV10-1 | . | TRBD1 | CASSGTDRGPNQPQHF | TGCGCCAGCAGCGGGACGGACAGGGGGCCCAATCAGCCCCAGCATTTT
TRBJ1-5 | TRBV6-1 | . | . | CASSEGTPYQPQHF | TGTGCCAGCAGTGAAGGGACCCCATATCAGCCCCAGCATTTT
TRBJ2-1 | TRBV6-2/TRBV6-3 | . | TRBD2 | CASSLRLAGDPYNEQFF | TGTGCCAGCAGTTTACGACTAGCGGGAGATCCCTACAATGAGCAGTTCTTC
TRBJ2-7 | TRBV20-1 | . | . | CSARASNLGYEQYF | TGCAGTGCTAGAGCCAGCAATCTCGGCTACGAGCAGTACTTC
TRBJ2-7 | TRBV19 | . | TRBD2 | CASSIRAREGHRNPYEQYF | TGTGCCAGTAGTATTCGAGCGCGGGAGGGCCACCGCAATCCCTACGAGCAGTACTTC
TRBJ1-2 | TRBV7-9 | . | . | CASSLPGSYGYTF | TGTGCCAGCAGCTTGCCCGGATCCTATGGCTACACCTTC
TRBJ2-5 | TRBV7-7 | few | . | CASSLGGVRDQETQYF | TGTGCCAGCAGCTTGGGGGGTGTCCGGGACCAAGAGACCCAGTACTTC
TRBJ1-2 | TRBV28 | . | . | CASSSLGGAGYTF | TGTGCCAGCAGTTCCCTAGGAGGAGCTGGCTACACCTTC
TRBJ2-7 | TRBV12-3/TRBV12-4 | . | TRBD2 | CASSLESTSGDASEQYF | TGTGCCAGCAGTTTAGAATCGACTAGCGGGGATGCTAGCGAGCAGTACTTC
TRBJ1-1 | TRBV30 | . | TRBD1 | CAWNVGQDEAFF | TGTGCCTGGAACGTGGGACAGGACGAAGCTTTCTTT
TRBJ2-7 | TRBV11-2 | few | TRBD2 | CASSQTASGGSYEQYF | TGTGCCAGCAGCCAGACGGCTAGCGGGGGTTCCTACGAGCAGTACTTC